The clone carrying this TCR beta chain was counted a few times. Antigen: not known. Exclusion of patients followed from uncontrolled infection, other autoimmune disease, pregnancy or lactation. Clinical symptoms, serum thyroxine and TRAb, thyroid ultrasound and orbital computed tomography were used for the diagnoses. Amplification of TCR beta CDR3 regions was performed using RNA transcripts as template. The HTBI primer set was used in a first-round RT-PCR of the TCR CDR3. TCRdb redid the calling of the multiplex PCR reads with MiXCR, one entry per CDR3 protein. This table holds nearly 600,000 distinct CDR3 sequences, over 12% found once. This sample is part of a study of T cells in Graves' hyperthyroidism and ophthalmopathy. At the level of the study: The authors collected peripheral blood at initial diagnosis, before any treatment. Findings and limits, study-wide: Ophthalmopathy and stable hyperthyroidism were told apart by a 13 V-J model.

Specimen: blood. The TCR was taken from a young woman with Graves' ophthalmopathy.

The CDR3 sequence is CASSTGDRDSTDTQYF. In DNA, the CDR3 is TGTGCCAGTAGCACCGGGGACAGGGATAGCACAGATACGCAGTATTTT. This rearrangement joins TRBV19 to TRBJ2-3; 9 positions agree with TRBD1. CDR1 is LNHDA and CDR2 is SQIVND in the germline V gene (reference sequence). The CDR3 runs to 16 residues. With V trimmed by 6 bases and J by 0 bases, 7 bases remained unmatched. The full variable domain, rest sourced from reference TRBV19 and TRBJ2-3, is DGGITQSPKYLFRKEGQNVTLSCEQNLNHDAMYWYRQDPGQGLRLIYYSQIVNDFQKGDIAEGYSVSREKKESFPLTVTSAQKNPTAFYLCASSTGDRDSTDTQYFGPGTRLTVL.